The 27 T cell receptor beta chains presented below share a single source sample, sequenced in a study of vaccination effects on CD4 cells after COVID-19. Repertoires were generated with immunoSEQ multiplex PCR, while TCRdb's copy carries only in-frame clones and drops some. The sample includes some 27,000 clones, less than 85% of them seen just once. Peptide-pool stimulation followed by sequencing identified expanded antigen-specific CD4+ clonotypes in the ViraFEST assay. When around ten days of culture had elapsed, CD4+ T cells were isolated. The vaccine given was either BNT162b2 or mRNA-1273, in two doses. Antigens for these TCRs are unknown. The sample here was CD4+ T cells from PBMCs cultured with HCoV-NL63 spike peptides, taken after COVID-19 vaccination. These receptors were collected from a human donor who received a COVID-19 vaccine.

The rearrangement uses TRBV5-1 and TRBJ1-5; D gene ambiguous. CDR1 is SGHRS and CDR2 is YFSETQ in the germline V gene. This CDR3 has 13 amino acids. V lost 3 bases and J lost 4, with 8 bases in between. This chain's CDR3 is CASSSLGNQPQHF. The CDR3 DNA reads as TGCGCCAGCAGCTCCCTGGGTAATCAGCCCCAGCATTTT.

The V call is TRBV3-1 (or the pseudogene TRBV3-2), the J call TRBJ2-1; 8 bases map to TRBD2. Germline V lookup: CDR1 LGHDT, CDR2 YNNKEL (reference sequence). This CDR3 spans 15 amino acids. The V segment lost 5 bases and the J segment 9 bases; nucleotides outside the gene matches: 12. Here the CDR3 reads CASSVTSGDGVEQFF. The CDR3 coding sequence is TGTGCCAGCAGCGTCACTAGCGGAGATGGGGTTGAGCAGTTCTTC.

This clone was seen more than once but under ten times. The CDR3 region has the DNA TGTGCCAGCAGCCCGGACAGTAACTATGGCTACACCTTC. Amino acid sequence: CASSPDSNYGYTF. The V and J genes are TRBV3-1 (or the pseudogene TRBV3-2) and TRBJ1-2; perhaps TRBD1 as D (6 bases). The CDR3 is 13 residues long. Trimming removed 4 bases at V and 1 base at J, with 7 bases between. Germline assignment: CDR1 LGHDT and CDR2 YNNKEL (reference sequence).

The chain links TRBV15 to TRBJ1-3; unclear D gene. The CDR3 sequence is 16 residues long. V lost 5 bases, J lost 4 bases, and 18 bases lay in between. CDR1 and CDR2 (germline): LNHNV, YYDKDF (reference sequence). The CDR3 region is CATSPAGGWEGNTIYF. In nucleotides, the CDR3 is TGTGCCACCAGCCCGGCCGGCGGGTGGGAAGGAAACACCATATATTTT. Full variable domain (outside the CDR3, taken from reference TRBV15 and TRBJ1-3): DAMVIQNPRYQVTQFGKPVTLSCSQTLNHNVMYWYQQKSSQAPKLLFHYYDKDFNNEADTPDNFQSRRPNTSFCFLDIRSPGLGDTAMYLCATSPAGGWEGNTIYFGEGSWLTVV.

V usage is TRBV19 and J usage is TRBJ1-1; D is perhaps TRBD1 (5 bases). V lost 4 bases and J lost 2, with 8 bases in between. Germline CDR1 is LNHDA and CDR2 is SQIVND (reference sequence). The CDR3 is 13 amino acids. CDR3 nucleotide sequence: TGTGCCAGTAGTAGGACACCAAACACTGAAGCTTTCTTT. Translation gives CASSRTPNTEAFF. Full variable domain (outside the CDR3, taken from reference TRBV19 and TRBJ1-1): DGGITQSPKYLFRKEGQNVTLSCEQNLNHDAMYWYRQDPGQGLRLIYYSQIVNDFQKGDIAEGYSVSREKKESFPLTVTSAQKNPTAFYLCASSRTPNTEAFFGQGTRLTVV.

This chain uses TRBV24-1 with TRBJ1-1, with D uncertain. This CDR3 is 13 amino acids long. Deletions cut 4 bases from V and 2 bases from J, with 7 bases between. Looked up from germline, CDR1 is KGHDR and CDR2 is SFDVKD. The CDR3 reads CATSDRSNTEAFF. The CDR3 DNA reads TGTGCCACCAGTGACAGGAGTAACACTGAAGCTTTCTTT.

This clone turned up a few times. The chain uses TRBV19 and TRBJ2-7, with 8 bases fitting TRBD1. From germline, CDR1 is LNHDA and CDR2 SQIVND (reference sequence). V dropped 2 bases and J dropped 6; count of bases not matched to a gene: 3. The CDR3 consists of 13 residues. The CDR3 region has the DNA TGTGCCAGTAGTATACAGGGGGCCGCCGAGCAGTACTTC. Its protein is CASSIQGAAEQYF.

This clone came up a few times. The chain has TRBV2 and TRBJ1-5; TRBD1 might be the D (6 bases). The CDR3 extends over 13 amino acids. Germline V gene sequence: CDR1 SNHLY, CDR2 FYNNEI. V was cut by 4 bases and J by 4 bases, with 8 bases left in between. CDR3 bases: TGTGCCAGCAGTGTCCAGGGGAATCAGCCCCAGCATTTT. It specifies CASSVQGNQPQHF.

The J gene is TRBJ1-3, the V gene TRBV10-1; D is possibly TRBD1 (6 bases). The CDR3 loop spans 13 amino acids. The V and J ends lost 5 bases and 1 base respectively, with 6 bases between them. CDR1 and CDR2 (germline): WNHNN, SYGVQD (reference sequence). CDR3 loop: CASSTGSGNTIYF. CDR3 in DNA: TGCGCCAGCAGTACAGGGTCTGGAAACACCATATATTTT.

This clone was observed a single time. CDR3 bases: TGTGCCAGCAGTTACAGGGAAGGAGGCTACACCTTC. As protein: CASSYREGGYTF. The rearrangement joins TRBV6-5 to TRBJ1-2; the D is unclear. Trimming took off 2 bases at V and 8 bases at J, with 9 bases between the two ends. CDR3 size: 12 residues. Germline-derived CDR1 and CDR2 are MNHEY and SVGAGI.

This clone occurred many times. The CDR3 nucleotides are TGTGCCAGCAGTGAAGAGGACACCGGGGAGCTGTTTTTT. It specifies CASSEEDTGELFF. The rearrangement uses TRBV6-4 and TRBJ2-2; no clear D gene. Germline V gene data show CDR1 as MRHNA and CDR2 as SNTAGT. The CDR3 has 13 residues. Trimming took 3 bases from V and 3 from J, leaving 5 bases between them.

The V call is TRBV2, the J call TRBJ2-3; 7 bases map to TRBD2. The germline CDR1 and CDR2 sequences are SNHLY and FYNNEI. The CDR3 is 14 amino acids. V shed 9 bases, J shed 4 bases, and the junction held 10 bases outside the gene matches. CDR3 in amino acids: CASPAGPASDTQYF. CDR3 nucleotides: TGTGCCAGTCCAGCGGGACCAGCCTCAGATACGCAGTATTTT.

The chain links TRBV29-1 to TRBJ1-4; TRBD1 aligns across 7 bases. The CDR3 totals 13 residues. The V gene end was trimmed by 4 bases and the J gene end by 2 bases; junction bases not matched to a gene: 1. The V gene's germline CDR1 is SQVTM and CDR2 ANQGSEA. CDR3: CSVATGTNEKLFF. Written as DNA, the CDR3 is TGCAGCGTTGCGACAGGGACTAATGAAAAACTGTTTTTT.

This chain uses TRBV10-3 with TRBJ1-1; D unresolved. CDR3 length equals 12 residues. Looked up from germline, CDR1 is ENHRY and CDR2 is SYGVKD. The V gene lost 6 bases and the J gene lost 7 bases, with 12 bases spanning the gap. CDR3 sequence reads: CAIRDEGDEAFF. CDR3 in DNA: TGTGCCATCAGGGACGAAGGCGATGAAGCTTTCTTT.

V usage is TRBV2 and J usage is TRBJ2-4; D gene uncertain. With 1 base removed from V and 9 bases from J, the gap between germline ends came to 7 bases. This CDR3 has 12 residues. Germline CDR1 and CDR2: SNHLY and FYNNEI. CDR3 DNA: TGTGCCAGCAGTGAAGAACATCCCATTCAGTACTTC. Translating it yields CASSEEHPIQYF.

The chain is built from TRBV25-1 and TRBJ2-2; D is unclear. Germline CDR1 is MGHDK and CDR2 is SYGVNS. V lost 4 bases and J lost 9, with 9 bases in between. CDR3 length equals 12 residues. The DNA for the CDR3 is TGTGCCAGCAGTGTGAACCGGTGGGAGCTGTTTTTT. Translation: CASSVNRWELFF.

The CDR3 DNA is TGCGCCAGCTCGAGTGGGACAGCGACAGATACGCAGTATTTT. This gives the protein CASSSGTATDTQYF. The chain employs TRBV10-2 and TRBJ2-3; the match to TRBD1 covers 7 bases. The V gene end was trimmed by 8 bases and the J gene end by 3 bases; junction bases not matched to a gene: 8. The germline V gene has CDR1 WSHSY and CDR2 SAAADI. This CDR3 is built from 14 residues.

This sequence joins TRBV3-1 (or the pseudogene TRBV3-2) and TRBJ1-5; 8 bases line up with TRBD1. The V gene end was trimmed by 1 base and the J gene end by 5 bases; junction bases not matched to a gene: 4. The length of the CDR3 is 15 residues. CDR1 is LGHDT, CDR2 YNNKEL, per germline (reference sequence). As DNA, the CDR3 is TGTGCCAGCAGCCAAGGAGCGACAGGGGATCAGCCCCAGCATTTT. As protein: CASSQGATGDQPQHF.

This clone was seen only a few times. The chain couples TRBV20-1 to TRBJ1-2; D is unresolved. The germline V gene encodes CDR1 DFQATT and CDR2 SNEGSKA (reference sequence). The V end lost 1 base, the J end lost 4 bases, and 4 bases lay between the germline ends. This CDR3 region has 11 residues. The CDR3 protein is CSARGRYGYTF. The CDR3, as DNA: TGCAGTGCTAGAGGGCGCTATGGCTACACCTTC.

This clone was seen a few times. For the CDR3, the DNA is TGCAGCGCCCTGACGGACAGCTACGAGCAGTACTTC. Its translation: CSALTDSYEQYF. The chain couples TRBV29-1 to TRBJ2-7; possibly TRBD1 for D (6 bases). The V gene lost 7 bases and the J gene lost 3 bases, with 13 bases spanning the gap. The CDR3 loop spans 12 amino acids. Germline-derived CDR1 and CDR2 are SQVTM and ANQGSEA.

This clone came up once. This chain links TRBV7-7 with TRBJ1-3; D is uncertain. Germline lookup yields CDR1 SSHAT and CDR2 FNYEAQ (reference sequence). The CDR3 covers 14 residues. Trimming cost V 1 base and J 1 base, with 5 bases left between them. The CDR3 is CASSLGASGNTIYF. CDR3 sequence (DNA): TGTGCCAGCAGCTTAGGGGCTTCTGGAAACACCATATATTTT. Together with reference TRBV7-7 and TRBJ1-3, the CDR3 gives the full variable domain: GAGVSQSPRYKVTKRGQDVTLRCDPISSHATLYWYQQALGQGPEFLTYFNYEAQPDKSGLPSDRFSAERPEGSISTLTIQRTEQRDSAMYRCASSLGASGNTIYFGEGSWLTVV.

This clone was detected only once. J is TRBJ2-5 and V is TRBV11-2; D is unclear. Germline CDR1 reads SGHAT; CDR2 reads FQNNGV. The CDR3 has 11 residues. The V end was cut by 5 bases, the J end by 7 bases, with 8 bases between. As DNA, the CDR3 is TGTGCCAGCAGCCCAGGAGTGACCCAGTACTTC. This codes for CASSPGVTQYF.

The V call is TRBV9, the J call TRBJ1-5; 7 bases agree with TRBD1. With 0 bases clipped from V and 4 bases from J, the junction kept 10 bases outside the gene matches. The CDR3 consists of 17 residues. Germline values: CDR1 SGDLS, CDR2 YYNGEE. Here the CDR3 reads CASSVGTAGGRNQPQHF. For the CDR3, the DNA is TGTGCCAGCAGCGTAGGTACGGCAGGGGGAAGGAATCAGCCCCAGCATTTT.

The sample holds one count of this clone. The rearrangement links TRBV3-1 (or the pseudogene TRBV3-2) to TRBJ2-5; possibly TRBD2 for D (6 bases). Trimming took off 3 bases at V and 5 bases at J, with 19 bases between the two ends. Looked up from germline, CDR1 is LGHDT and CDR2 is YNNKEL (reference sequence). This CDR3 comprises 16 residues. CDR3 DNA sequence: TGTGCCAGCAGCCAGAATCTACTAGCCCCAGGGGAGACCCAGTACTTC. Translation gives CASSQNLLAPGETQYF.

The gene calls are TRBV5-1 and TRBJ1-2; D is uncertain. Per germline, CDR1 SGHRS and CDR2 YFSETQ. V dropped 0 bases and J dropped 5 bases, with 17 bases sitting between them. This CDR3 has 16 amino acids. The CDR3 sequence is CASSLGLAASGYGYTF. In nucleotides, the CDR3 is TGCGCCAGCAGCTTGGGGTTGGCGGCCAGTGGGTATGGCTACACCTTC.

The chain combines TRBV19 with TRBJ1-6; TRBD1 matches at 8 bases. CDR3 length equals 15 residues. Per the germline V gene, CDR1 is LNHDA and CDR2 is SQIVND (reference sequence). The J segment lost 5 bases and the V segment lost 3 bases, leaving 3 bases of the junction unmatched. The CDR3 region has the DNA TGTGCCAGTAGTATTCAGACAGGGGATAATTCACCCCTCCACTTT. It translates to CASSIQTGDNSPLHF. Using reference TRBV19 and TRBJ1-6 for the parts outside the CDR3, the full variable domain is DGGITQSPKYLFRKEGQNVTLSCEQNLNHDAMYWYRQDPGQGLRLIYYSQIVNDFQKGDIAEGYSVSREKKESFPLTVTSAQKNPTAFYLCASSIQTGDNSPLHFGNGTRLTVT.

This clone occurred a few times. V is TRBV7-8 and J is TRBJ1-2; no reliable D call. The V and J ends lost 2 bases and 6 bases respectively, with 10 bases between them. The CDR3 is 13 amino acids. CDR1 SGHVS and CDR2 FQNEAQ come from the germline V gene. The CDR3 reads CASSLLEDDGYTF. The CDR3 DNA follows: TGTGCCAGCAGCTTACTCGAGGACGATGGCTACACCTTC.